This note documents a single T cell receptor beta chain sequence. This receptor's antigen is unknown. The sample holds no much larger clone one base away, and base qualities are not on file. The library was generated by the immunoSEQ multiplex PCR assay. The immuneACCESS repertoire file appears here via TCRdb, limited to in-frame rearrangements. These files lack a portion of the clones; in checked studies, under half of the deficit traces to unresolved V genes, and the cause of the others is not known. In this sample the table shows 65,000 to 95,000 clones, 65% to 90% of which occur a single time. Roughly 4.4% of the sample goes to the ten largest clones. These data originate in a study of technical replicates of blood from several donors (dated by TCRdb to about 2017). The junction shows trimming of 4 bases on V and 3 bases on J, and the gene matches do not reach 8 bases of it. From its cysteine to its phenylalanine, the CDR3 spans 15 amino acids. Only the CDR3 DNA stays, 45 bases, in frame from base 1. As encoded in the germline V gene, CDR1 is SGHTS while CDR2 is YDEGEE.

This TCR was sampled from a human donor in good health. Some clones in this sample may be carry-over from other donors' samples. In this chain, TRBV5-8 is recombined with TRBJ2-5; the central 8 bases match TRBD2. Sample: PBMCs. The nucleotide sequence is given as TGTGCCAGCAGCGTCGGGAGGGCGCGGGAAGAGACCCAGTACTTC. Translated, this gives CASSVGRAREETQYF.